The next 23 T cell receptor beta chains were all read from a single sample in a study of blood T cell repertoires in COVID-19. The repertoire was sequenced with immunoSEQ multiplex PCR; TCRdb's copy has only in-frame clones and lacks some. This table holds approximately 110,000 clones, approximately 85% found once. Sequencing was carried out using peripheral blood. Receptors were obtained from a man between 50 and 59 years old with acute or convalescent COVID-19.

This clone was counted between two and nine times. CDR3: CASSFGSSSYNEQFF. CDR3 nucleotide sequence: TGCGCCAGCAGCTTTGGCTCCAGCTCCTACAATGAGCAGTTCTTC. V usage is TRBV5-1 and J usage is TRBJ2-1; D unresolved. Germline assignment: CDR1 SGHRS and CDR2 YFSETQ. The CDR3 length is 15 residues. Between the trimmed V and J ends, which lost 2 bases and 0 bases, there was a span of 9 bases. The entire variable domain, with the rest obtained from reference TRBV5-1 and TRBJ2-1, is as follows: KAGVTQTPRYLIKTRGQQVTLSCSPISGHRSVSWYQQTPGQGLQFLFEYFSETQRNKGNFPGRFSGRQFSNSRSEMNVSTLELGDSALYLCASSFGSSSYNEQFFGPGTRLTVL.

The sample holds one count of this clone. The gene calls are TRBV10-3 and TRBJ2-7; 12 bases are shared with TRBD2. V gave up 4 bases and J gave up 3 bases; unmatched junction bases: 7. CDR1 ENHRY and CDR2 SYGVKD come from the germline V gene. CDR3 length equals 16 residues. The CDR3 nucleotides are TGTGCCATCAGTGGAGCCACTAGCGGGGGGATCTACGAGCAGTACTTC. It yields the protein CAISGATSGGIYEQYF.

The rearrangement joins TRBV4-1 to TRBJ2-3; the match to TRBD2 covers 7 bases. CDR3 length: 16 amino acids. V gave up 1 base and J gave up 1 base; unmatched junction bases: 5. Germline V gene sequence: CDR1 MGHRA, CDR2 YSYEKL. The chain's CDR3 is CASSQASLAGTDTQYF. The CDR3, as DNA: TGCGCCAGCAGCCAAGCGTCCCTAGCGGGCACAGATACGCAGTATTTT.

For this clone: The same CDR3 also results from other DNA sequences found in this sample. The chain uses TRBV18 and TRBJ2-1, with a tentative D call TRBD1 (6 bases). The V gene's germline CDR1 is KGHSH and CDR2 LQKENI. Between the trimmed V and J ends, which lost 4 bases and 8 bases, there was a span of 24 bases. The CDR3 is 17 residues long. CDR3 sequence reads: CASSRPAGASLRDEQFF. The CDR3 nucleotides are TGTGCCAGCTCACGCCCGGCAGGGGCTTCCTTGCGGGATGAGCAGTTCTTC.

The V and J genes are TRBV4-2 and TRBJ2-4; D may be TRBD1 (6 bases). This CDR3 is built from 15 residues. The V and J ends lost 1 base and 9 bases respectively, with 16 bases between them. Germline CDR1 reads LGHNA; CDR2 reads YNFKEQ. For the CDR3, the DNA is TGTGCCAGCAGCCAAGGGGATACAGGGATGATCATTCAGTACTTC. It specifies CASSQGDTGMIIQYF.

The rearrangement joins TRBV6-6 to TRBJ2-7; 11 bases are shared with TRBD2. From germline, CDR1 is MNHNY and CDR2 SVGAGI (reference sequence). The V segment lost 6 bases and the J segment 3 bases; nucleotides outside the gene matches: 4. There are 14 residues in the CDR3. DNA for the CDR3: TGTGCCAGCAGCTCGACTAGCGGGGTCTACGAGCAGTACTTC. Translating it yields CASSSTSGVYEQYF.

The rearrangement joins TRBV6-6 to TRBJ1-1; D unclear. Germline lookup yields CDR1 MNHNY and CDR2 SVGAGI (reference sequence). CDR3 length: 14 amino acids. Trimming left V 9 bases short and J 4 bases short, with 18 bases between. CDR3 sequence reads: CASWERLMGTEAFF. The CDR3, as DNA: TGTGCCAGTTGGGAGAGGCTAATGGGCACTGAAGCTTTCTTT.

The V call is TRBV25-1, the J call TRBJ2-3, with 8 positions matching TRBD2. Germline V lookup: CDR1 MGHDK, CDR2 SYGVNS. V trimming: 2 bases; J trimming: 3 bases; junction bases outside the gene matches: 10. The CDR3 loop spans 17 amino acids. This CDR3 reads CASSESPGGERTDTQYF. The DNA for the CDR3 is TGTGCCAGCAGTGAAAGCCCCGGGGGGGAGAGAACAGATACGCAGTATTTT.

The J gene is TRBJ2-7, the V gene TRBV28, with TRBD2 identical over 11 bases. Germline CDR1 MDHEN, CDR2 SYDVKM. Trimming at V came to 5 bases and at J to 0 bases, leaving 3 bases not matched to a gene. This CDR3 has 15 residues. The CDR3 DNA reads TGTGCCAGCAGTCCGGGACTAGCGGACTCCTACGAGCAGTACTTC. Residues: CASSPGLADSYEQYF.

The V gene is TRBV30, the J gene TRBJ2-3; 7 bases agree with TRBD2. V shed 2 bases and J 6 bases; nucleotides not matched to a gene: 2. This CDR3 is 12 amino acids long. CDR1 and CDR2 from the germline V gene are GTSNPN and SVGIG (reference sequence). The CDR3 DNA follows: TGTGCCTGGAGTATTAGCGGGGATACGCAGTATTTT. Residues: CAWSISGDTQYF.

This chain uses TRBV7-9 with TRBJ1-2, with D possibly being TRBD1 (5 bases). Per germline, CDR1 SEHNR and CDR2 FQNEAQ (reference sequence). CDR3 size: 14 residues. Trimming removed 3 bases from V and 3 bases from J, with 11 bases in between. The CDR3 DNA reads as TGTGCCAGCAGCTTGCAGGGTATCGACTATGGCTACACCTTC. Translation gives CASSLQGIDYGYTF.

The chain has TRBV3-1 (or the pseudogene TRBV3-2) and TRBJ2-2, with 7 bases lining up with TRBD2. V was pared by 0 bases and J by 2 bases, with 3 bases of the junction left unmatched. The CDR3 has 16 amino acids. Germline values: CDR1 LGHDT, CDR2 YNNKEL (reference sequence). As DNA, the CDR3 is TGTGCCAGCAGCCAAGAAAGGACTAGAAACACCGGGGAGCTGTTTTTT. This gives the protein CASSQERTRNTGELFF.

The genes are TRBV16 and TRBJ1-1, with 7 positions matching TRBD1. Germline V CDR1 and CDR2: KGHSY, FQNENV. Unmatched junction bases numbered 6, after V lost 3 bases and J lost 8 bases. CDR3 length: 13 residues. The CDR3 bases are TGTGCCAGCAGCCAGAGGTGGGACAGAGAAGCTTTCTTT. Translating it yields CASSQRWDREAFF.

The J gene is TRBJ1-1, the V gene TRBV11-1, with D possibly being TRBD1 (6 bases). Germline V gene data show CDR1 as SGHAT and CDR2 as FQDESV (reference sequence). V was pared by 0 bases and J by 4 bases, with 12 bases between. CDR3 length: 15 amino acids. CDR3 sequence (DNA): TGTGCCAGCAGCTTAGCTGCAGGGGAGGGCACTGAAGCTTTCTTT. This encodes CASSLAAGEGTEAFF. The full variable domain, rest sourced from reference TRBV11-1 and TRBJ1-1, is EAEVAQSPRYKITEKSQAVAFWCDPISGHATLYWYRQILGQGPELLVQFQDESVVDDSQLPKDRFSAERLKGVDSTLKIQPAELGDSAMYLCASSLAAGEGTEAFFGQGTRLTVV.

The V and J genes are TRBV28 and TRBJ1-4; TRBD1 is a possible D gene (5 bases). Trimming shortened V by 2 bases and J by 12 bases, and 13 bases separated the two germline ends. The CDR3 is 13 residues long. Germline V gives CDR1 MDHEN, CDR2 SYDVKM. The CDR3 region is CASSLESGRELFF. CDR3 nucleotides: TGTGCCAGCAGTTTAGAATCAGGGAGGGAACTGTTTTTT.

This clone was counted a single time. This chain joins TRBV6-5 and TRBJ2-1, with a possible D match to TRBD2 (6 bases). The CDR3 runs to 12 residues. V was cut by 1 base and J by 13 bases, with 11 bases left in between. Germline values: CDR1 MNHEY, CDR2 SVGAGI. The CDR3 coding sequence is TGTGCCAGCAGTTACTTTGCGGGGTCCCAGTTCTTC. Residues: CASSYFAGSQFF.

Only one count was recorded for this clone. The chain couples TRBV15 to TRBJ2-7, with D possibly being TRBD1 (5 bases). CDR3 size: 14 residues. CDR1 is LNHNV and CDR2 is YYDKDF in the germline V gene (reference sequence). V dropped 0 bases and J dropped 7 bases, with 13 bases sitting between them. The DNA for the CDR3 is TGTGCCACCAGCAGAGACAGGGTCGCTGGGGAGCAGTACTTC. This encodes CATSRDRVAGEQYF.

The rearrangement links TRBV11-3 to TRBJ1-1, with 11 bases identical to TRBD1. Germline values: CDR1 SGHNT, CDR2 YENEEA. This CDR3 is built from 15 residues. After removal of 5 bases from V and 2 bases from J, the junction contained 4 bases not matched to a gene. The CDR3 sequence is CASSPGQGANTEAFF. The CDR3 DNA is TGTGCCAGCAGCCCCGGACAGGGGGCTAACACTGAAGCTTTCTTT.

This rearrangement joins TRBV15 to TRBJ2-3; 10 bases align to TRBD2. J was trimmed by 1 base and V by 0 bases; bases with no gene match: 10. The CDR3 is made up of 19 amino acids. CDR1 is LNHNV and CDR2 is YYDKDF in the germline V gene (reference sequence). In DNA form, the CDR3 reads TGTGCCACCAGCAGAGATATCGGGACTAGCGAGAGTCGCACAGATACGCAGTATTTT. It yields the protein CATSRDIGTSESRTDTQYF.

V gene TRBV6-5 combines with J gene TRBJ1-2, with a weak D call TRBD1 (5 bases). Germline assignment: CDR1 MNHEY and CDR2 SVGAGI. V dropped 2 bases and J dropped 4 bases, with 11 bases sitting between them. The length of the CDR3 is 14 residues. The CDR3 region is CASSYGGRSYGYTF. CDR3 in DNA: TGTGCCAGCAGTTACGGGGGGAGGTCCTATGGCTACACCTTC.

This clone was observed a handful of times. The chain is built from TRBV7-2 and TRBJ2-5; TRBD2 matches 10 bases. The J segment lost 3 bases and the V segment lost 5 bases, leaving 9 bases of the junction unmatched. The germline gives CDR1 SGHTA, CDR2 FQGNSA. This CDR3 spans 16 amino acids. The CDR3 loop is CASSHTRGTSEETQYF. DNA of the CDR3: TGTGCCAGCAGCCACACCCGGGGGACTAGCGAAGAGACCCAGTACTTC.

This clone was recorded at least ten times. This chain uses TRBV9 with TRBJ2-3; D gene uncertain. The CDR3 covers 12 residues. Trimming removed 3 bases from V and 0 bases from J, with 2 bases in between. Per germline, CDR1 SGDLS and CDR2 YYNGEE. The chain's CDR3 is CASSASTDTQYF. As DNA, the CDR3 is TGTGCCAGCAGCGCTAGCACAGATACGCAGTATTTT.

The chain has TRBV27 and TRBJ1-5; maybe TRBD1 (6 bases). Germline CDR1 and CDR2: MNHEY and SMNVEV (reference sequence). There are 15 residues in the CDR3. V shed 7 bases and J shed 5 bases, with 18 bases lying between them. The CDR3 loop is CASNPLGALDQPQHF. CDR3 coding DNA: TGTGCCAGCAATCCTCTGGGGGCACTTGATCAGCCCCAGCATTTT.